This passage covers 11 T cell receptor beta chains from one sample sequenced in a study of cytomegalovirus exposure and HLA in healthy donors (dated by TCRdb to about 2017). Library method: the immunoSEQ multiplex PCR assay. A mixture of 60 forward primers for TCR Vbeta segments and 13 reverse primers for TCR Jbeta segments was used in the multiplex PCR. TCRdb limited this immuneACCESS table to in-frame rearrangements with V and J called. A share of clones is missing; checked studies link under half to unresolved V genes, and the rest is unexplained. Recorded for this sample are about 150,000 clones; roughly a tenth of them occurred a single time. Of the sample, roughly 1.9% falls within the top ten clones. The sequencing input was PBMCs. These receptors came from a male donor in good health and CMV-seronegative.

This clone has only a few counts. The V call is TRBV7-2, the J call TRBJ2-7, with D unresolved. The CDR3 extends over 12 amino acids. The germline gives CDR1 SGHTA, CDR2 FQGNSA. Trimming pared 1 base from V and 6 bases from J, leaving 7 bases between. The CDR3 region has the DNA TGTGCCAGCAGCTTAGGGCCGGGCGAGCAGTACTTC. It yields the protein CASSLGPGEQYF.

This clone turned up a few times. This chain links TRBV28 with TRBJ2-6; TRBD1 matches at 8 bases. CDR1 MDHEN and CDR2 SYDVKM come from the germline V gene. This CDR3 is 19 amino acids long. With V trimmed by 7 bases and J by 0 bases, 14 bases remained unmatched. The CDR3 DNA reads TGTGCCAGCATCCCCGGGGGTGGACAGGGTTACTCTGGGGCCAACGTCCTGACTTTC. It specifies CASIPGGGQGYSGANVLTF. Full variable domain (rest looked up from reference TRBV28 and TRBJ2-6): DVKVTQSSRYLVKRTGEKVFLECVQDMDHENMFWYRQDPGLGLRLIYFSYDVKMKEKGDIPEGYSVSREKKERFSLILESASTNQTSMYLCASIPGGGQGYSGANVLTFGAGSRLTVL.

This clone turned up a few times. This chain joins TRBV28 and TRBJ1-6; 9 bases are shared with TRBD1. CDR3 size: 15 residues. J was trimmed by 11 bases and V by 5 bases; bases with no gene match: 10. The germline V gene encodes CDR1 MDHEN and CDR2 SYDVKM. The CDR3 nucleotides are TGTGCCAGCAGTCGACGGGGACAGGGCAGGCCACCCCTCCACTTT. This gives the protein CASSRRGQGRPPLHF.

This clone was detected only a few times. This rearrangement joins TRBV7-2 to TRBJ1-1; tentative D call: TRBD1 (6 bases). Germline values: CDR1 SGHTA, CDR2 FQGNSA. This CDR3 is 12 amino acids long. V was clipped by 8 bases and J by 11 bases, with 18 bases between them. The CDR3 DNA follows: TGTGCCAGCGGGAGCAGGGGATTTGGCGCTTTCTTT. Translated, it gives CASGSRGFGAFF.

V gene TRBV9 combines with J gene TRBJ1-1, with 7 bases lining up with TRBD1. CDR1 and CDR2 (germline): SGDLS, YYNGEE. The CDR3 sequence is 16 residues long. V shed 4 bases, J shed 3 bases, and the junction held 12 bases outside the gene matches. CDR3 sequence reads: CASSPAGGRGYTEAFF. The CDR3 DNA follows: TGTGCCAGCAGCCCCGCAGGGGGGCGAGGGTACACTGAAGCTTTCTTT. Filled out from reference TRBV9 and TRBJ1-1, the complete variable domain reads DSGVTQTPKHLITATGQRVTLRCSPRSGDLSVYWYQQSLDQGLQFLIQYYNGEERAKGNILERFSAQQFPDLHSELNLSSLELGDSALYFCASSPAGGRGYTEAFFGQGTRLTVV.

This clone was seen only a few times. J is TRBJ2-7 and V is TRBV18; unclear D gene. The ends were cut back, 1 base at V and 7 bases at J, with 8 bases in the middle. The CDR3 length is 12 residues. CDR1 and CDR2 (germline): KGHSH, LQKENI. The CDR3 loop is CASSPHGLEQYF. DNA of the CDR3: TGTGCCAGCTCACCACATGGCCTGGAGCAGTACTTC.

The chain has TRBV7-2 and TRBJ2-2, with 7 bases identical to TRBD2. There are 17 residues in the CDR3. Germline V CDR1 and CDR2: SGHTA, FQGNSA. V shed 5 bases and J 6 bases; nucleotides not matched to a gene: 15. In DNA form, the CDR3 reads TGTGCCAGCAGCGAAGGATACATCGGACTAGACCCCGGGGAGCTGTTTTTT. This gives the protein CASSEGYIGLDPGELFF.

The rearrangement joins TRBV4-3 to TRBJ2-5, with 14 bases lining up with TRBD2. V dropped 4 bases and J dropped 5; count of bases not matched to a gene: 6. The CDR3 runs to 16 residues. Germline assignment: CDR1 LGHNA and CDR2 YSLEER. In DNA, the CDR3 is TGCGCCAGCAGCCCGGGACTAGCGGGGGCAGGGGAGACCCAGTACTTC. This codes for CASSPGLAGAGETQYF.

The chain couples TRBV28 to TRBJ2-1; no clear D gene. The CDR3 spans 14 residues. Trimming shortened V by 2 bases and J by 8 bases, and 13 bases separated the two germline ends. The germline V gene encodes CDR1 MDHEN and CDR2 SYDVKM. The CDR3 sequence is CASSLTASSHEQFF. As DNA, the CDR3 is TGTGCCAGCAGTTTAACAGCCTCCTCACATGAGCAGTTCTTC.

The gene calls are TRBV5-1 and TRBJ1-2; possibly TRBD1 for D (6 bases). Germline V gene lookup returns CDR1 SGHRS and CDR2 YFSETQ. This CDR3 region has 13 residues. V was clipped by 4 bases and J by 6 bases, with 13 bases between them. CDR3 amino acids: CASSGLKGDGYTF. CDR3 bases: TGCGCCAGCAGCGGATTGAAGGGGGATGGCTACACCTTC.

In this sample, this clone turned up a few times. The chain employs TRBV5-8 and TRBJ2-1, with 11 bases aligning to TRBD1. CDR1 is SGHTS and CDR2 is YDEGEE in the germline V gene. After removal of 3 bases from V and 8 bases from J, the junction contained 7 bases not matched to a gene. This CDR3 spans 15 amino acids. The chain's CDR3 is CASSSGTGGSDEQFF. CDR3 sequence (DNA): TGTGCCAGCAGCTCGGGGACAGGGGGATCGGATGAGCAGTTCTTC.